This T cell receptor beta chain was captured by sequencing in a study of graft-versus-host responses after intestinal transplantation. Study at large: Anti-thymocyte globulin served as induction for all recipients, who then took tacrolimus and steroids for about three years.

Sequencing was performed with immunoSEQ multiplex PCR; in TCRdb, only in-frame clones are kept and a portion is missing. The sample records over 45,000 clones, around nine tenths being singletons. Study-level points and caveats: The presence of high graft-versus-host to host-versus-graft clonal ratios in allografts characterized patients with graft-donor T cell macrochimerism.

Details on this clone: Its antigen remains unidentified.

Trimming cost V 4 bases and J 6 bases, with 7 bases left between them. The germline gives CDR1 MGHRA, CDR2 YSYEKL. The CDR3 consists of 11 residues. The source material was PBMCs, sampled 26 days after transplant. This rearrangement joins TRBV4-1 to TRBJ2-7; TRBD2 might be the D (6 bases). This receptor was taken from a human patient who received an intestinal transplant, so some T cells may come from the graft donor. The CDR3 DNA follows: TGCGCCAGCAGCCCCGGGGGCGAGCAGTACTTC. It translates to CASSPGGEQYF.